One sample yielded the 2 T cell receptor beta chains listed below, sequenced in a study of monozygotic twins with inflammatory bowel disease. TCRdb reprocessed the 5' RACE reads and keeps a single row for each CDR3 protein, giving no DNA. The table for this sample gives about 170,000 distinct CDR3 sequences. The specimen was blood. The source is a human donor with ulcerative colitis or Crohn's disease, or a healthy co-twin of an affected twin (not recorded which).

V and J are TRBV7-9 and TRBJ2-1. The CDR3 length is 13 residues. Per the germline V gene, CDR1 is SEHNR and CDR2 is FQNEAQ (reference sequence). The CDR3 region is CASSFGVYNEQFF.

This chain connects TRBV5-1 to TRBJ2-2; TCRdb calls TRBD2, which cannot be checked without DNA. The CDR3 spans 19 residues. The germline gives CDR1 SGHRS, CDR2 YFSETQ. This chain's CDR3 is CASSPLPSTSGANTGELFF.